Listed below are T cell receptor beta chains from one sample, sequenced in a study of T cell responses to AZD1222 COVID-19 vaccine. Data came from immunoSEQ multiplex PCR; TCRdb stores just in-frame clones and leaves some out. This table has around 140,000 clones, about 92% appearing once. Here the sequenced sample was peripheral blood, taken 28 days after the second AZD1222 dose. Receptors originate from an adult who received the AZD1222 COVID-19 vaccine. CDR3s include the opening cysteine and the closing phenylalanine or tryptophan. Each record gives: D gene, J gene, clone size, V gene, CDR3 protein, CDR3 DNA. The D gene is left open where the match is weak. The size field is filled for only some rows; it gives once, few, many or a size class.

D: NA; J: TRBJ2-4; size: NA; V: TRBV19; CDR3: CASSIGGRVDIQYF; DNA: TGTGCCAGTAGTATAGGAGGCAGGGTTGACATTCAGTACTTC
D: NA; J: TRBJ1-1; size: few; V: TRBV9; CDR3: CASSVGVGSDTEAFF; DNA: TGTGCCAGCAGCGTAGGTGTAGGGTCGGACACTGAAGCTTTCTTT
D: NA; J: TRBJ1-3; size: few; V: TRBV7-7; CDR3: CASSNGYTIYF; DNA: TGTGCTAGCAGTAACGGGTACACCATATATTTT
D: TRBD2; J: TRBJ2-1; size: NA; V: TRBV7-9; CDR3: CASSPGLDEQFF; DNA: TGTGCCAGCAGCCCGGGACTAGATGAGCAGTTCTTC
D: NA; J: TRBJ2-3; size: NA; V: TRBV20-1; CDR3: CSALLTDTQYF; DNA: TGCAGTGCCCTCCTTACAGATACGCAGTATTTT
D: NA; J: TRBJ1-2; size: NA; V: TRBV18; CDR3: CASSPWDGTNYGYTF; DNA: TGTGCCAGCTCACCTTGGGACGGGACGAACTATGGCTACACCTTC
D: TRBD2; J: TRBJ2-1; size: NA; V: TRBV5-1; CDR3: CASESGSQYNEQFF; DNA: TGCGCCAGCGAAAGCGGGAGCCAATACAATGAGCAGTTCTTC
D: TRBD1; J: TRBJ1-3; size: NA; V: TRBV28; CDR3: CASSLTGQSGNTIYF; DNA: TGTGCCAGCAGCCTGACAGGGCAAAGTGGAAACACCATATATTTT
D: TRBD2; J: TRBJ2-2; size: NA; V: TRBV4-3; CDR3: CASSQDAGVNTGELFF; DNA: TGCGCCAGCAGCCAAGATGCGGGAGTGAACACCGGGGAGCTGTTTTTT
D: NA; J: TRBJ1-5; size: few; V: TRBV7-8; CDR3: CASSLPRRGAGNQPQHF; DNA: TGTGCCAGCAGCTTACCCCGGCGGGGGGCCGGGAATCAGCCCCAGCATTTT
D: NA; J: TRBJ1-6; size: NA; V: TRBV28; CDR3: CASSLGGGPSPLHF; DNA: TGTGCCAGCAGTCTAGGGGGGGGGCCTTCACCCCTCCACTTT
D: NA; J: TRBJ1-4; size: NA; V: TRBV4-1; CDR3: CASSQSLEGGEREKLFF; DNA: TGCGCCAGCAGCCAGTCCCTCGAGGGGGGCGAGCGTGAAAAACTGTTTTTT
D: NA; J: TRBJ2-5; size: NA; V: TRBV28; CDR3: CASSLRRWPGYQETQYF; DNA: TGTGCCAGCAGTTTACGAAGATGGCCAGGGTACCAAGAGACCCAGTACTTC
D: NA; J: TRBJ2-4; size: NA; V: TRBV28; CDR3: CASSKLMLRGTKNIQYF; DNA: TGTGCCAGCAGCAAACTCATGCTCAGGGGAACCAAAAACATTCAGTACTTC
D: TRBD1; J: TRBJ1-2; size: NA; V: TRBV5-8; CDR3: CASNPPDREHGYTF; DNA: TGTGCCAGCAACCCCCCGGACAGGGAACATGGCTACACCTTC
D: NA; J: TRBJ2-1; size: NA; V: TRBV14; CDR3: CASSQDRFVEFF; DNA: TGTGCCAGCAGCCAAGACAGGTTTGTCGAGTTCTTC
D: NA; J: TRBJ2-1; size: NA; V: TRBV7-6; CDR3: CASSGGRIYNEQFF; DNA: TGTGCCAGCAGCGGAGGACGGATTTACAATGAGCAGTTCTTC
D: NA; J: TRBJ2-7; size: NA; V: TRBV30; CDR3: CAWTLGQGPLYEQYF; DNA: TGTGCCTGGACCCTCGGACAAGGCCCTCTCTACGAGCAGTACTTC
D: NA; J: TRBJ2-1; size: NA; V: TRBV29-1; CDR3: CSVQPGPVSNEQFF; DNA: TGCAGCGTTCAGCCGGGACCCGTGTCAAATGAGCAGTTCTTC
D: NA; J: TRBJ1-2; size: NA; V: TRBV5-1; CDR3: CASSLDRESGYTF; DNA: TGCGCCAGCAGCTTGGACAGGGAAAGTGGCTACACCTTC
D: NA; J: TRBJ2-1; size: NA; V: TRBV29-1; CDR3: CSVPGAPVDEQFF; DNA: TGCAGCGTTCCGGGGGCTCCAGTGGATGAGCAGTTCTTC
D: NA; J: TRBJ2-1; size: NA; V: TRBV11-3; CDR3: CASSLMGDNEQFF; DNA: TGTGCCAGCAGCTTAATGGGGGACAATGAGCAGTTCTTC